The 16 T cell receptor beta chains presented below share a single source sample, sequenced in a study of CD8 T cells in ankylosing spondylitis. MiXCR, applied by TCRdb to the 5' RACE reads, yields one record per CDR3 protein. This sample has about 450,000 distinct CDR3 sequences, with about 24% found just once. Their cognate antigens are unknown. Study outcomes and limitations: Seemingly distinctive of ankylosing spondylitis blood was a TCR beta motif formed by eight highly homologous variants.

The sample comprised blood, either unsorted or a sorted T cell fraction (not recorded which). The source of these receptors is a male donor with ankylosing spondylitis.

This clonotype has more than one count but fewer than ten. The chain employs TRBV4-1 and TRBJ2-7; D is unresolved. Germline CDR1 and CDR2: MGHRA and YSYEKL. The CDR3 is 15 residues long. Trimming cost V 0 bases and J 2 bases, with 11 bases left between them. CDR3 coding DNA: TGCGCCAGCAGCCAAGAAAACACTCAGACCTACGAGCAGTACTTC. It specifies CASSQENTQTYEQYF.

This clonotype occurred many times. Here the CDR3 DNA reads TGTGCCAGCAGTTTAGCGACAGGGATCGGGGAGCTGTTTTTT. This codes for CASSLATGIGELFF. The chain links TRBV12-3 or TRBV12-4 to TRBJ2-2; 7 nucleotides match TRBD1. V trimming: 0 bases; J trimming: 7 bases; junction bases outside the gene matches: 2. The length of the CDR3 is 14 residues.

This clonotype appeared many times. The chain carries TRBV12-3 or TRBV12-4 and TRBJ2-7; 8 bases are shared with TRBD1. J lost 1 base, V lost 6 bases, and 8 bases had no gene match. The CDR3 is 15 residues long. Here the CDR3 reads CASSGTTGGSYEQYF. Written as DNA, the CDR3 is TGTGCCAGCAGCGGAACAACAGGGGGTTCCTACGAGCAGTACTTC.

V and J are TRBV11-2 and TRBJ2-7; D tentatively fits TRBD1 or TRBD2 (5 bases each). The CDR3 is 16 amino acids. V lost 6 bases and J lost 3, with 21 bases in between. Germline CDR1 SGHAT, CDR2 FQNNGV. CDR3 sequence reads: CASRGVGVDDNYEQYF. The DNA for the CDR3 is TGTGCCAGCAGGGGGGTAGGGGTCGATGACAACTACGAGCAGTACTTC.

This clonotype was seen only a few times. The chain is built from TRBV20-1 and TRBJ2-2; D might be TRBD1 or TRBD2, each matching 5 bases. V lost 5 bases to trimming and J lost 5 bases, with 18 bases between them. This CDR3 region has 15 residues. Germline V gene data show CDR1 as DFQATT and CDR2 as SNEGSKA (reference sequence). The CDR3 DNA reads TGCAGTGCTCTCGAGGGTGGGGCTATGACCGGGGAGCTGTTTTTT. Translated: CSALEGGAMTGELFF.

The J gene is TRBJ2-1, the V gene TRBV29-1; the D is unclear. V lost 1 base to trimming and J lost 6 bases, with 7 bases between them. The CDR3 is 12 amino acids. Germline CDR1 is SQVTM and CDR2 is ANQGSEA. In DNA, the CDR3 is TGCAGCGTTGAAGTAACCGGCAATGAGCAGTTCTTC. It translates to CSVEVTGNEQFF.

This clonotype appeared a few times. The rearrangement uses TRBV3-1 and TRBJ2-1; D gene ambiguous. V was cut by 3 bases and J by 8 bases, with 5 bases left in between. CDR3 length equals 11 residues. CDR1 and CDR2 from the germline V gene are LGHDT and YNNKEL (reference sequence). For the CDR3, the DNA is TGTGCCAGCAGCCAGTATCATGAGCAGTTCTTC. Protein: CASSQYHEQFF.

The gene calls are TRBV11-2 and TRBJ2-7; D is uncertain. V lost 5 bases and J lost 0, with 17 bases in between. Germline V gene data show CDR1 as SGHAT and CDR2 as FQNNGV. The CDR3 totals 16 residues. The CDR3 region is CASSPHPGTSSYEQYF. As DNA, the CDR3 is TGTGCCAGCAGCCCACATCCTGGCACGAGCTCCTACGAGCAGTACTTC.

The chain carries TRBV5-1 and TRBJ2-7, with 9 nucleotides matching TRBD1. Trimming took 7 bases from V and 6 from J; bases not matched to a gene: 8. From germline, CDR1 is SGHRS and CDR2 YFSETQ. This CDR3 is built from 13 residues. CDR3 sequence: CASGPGTGSEQYF. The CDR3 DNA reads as TGCGCCAGCGGTCCCGGGACAGGGTCCGAGCAGTACTTC. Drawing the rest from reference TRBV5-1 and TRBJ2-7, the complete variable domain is KAGVTQTPRYLIKTRGQQVTLSCSPISGHRSVSWYQQTPGQGLQFLFEYFSETQRNKGNFPGRFSGRQFSNSRSEMNVSTLELGDSALYLCASGPGTGSEQYFGPGTRLTVT.

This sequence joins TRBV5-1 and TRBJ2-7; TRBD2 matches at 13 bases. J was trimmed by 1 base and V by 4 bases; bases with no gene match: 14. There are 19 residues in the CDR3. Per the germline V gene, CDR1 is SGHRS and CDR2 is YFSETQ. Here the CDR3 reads CASSRGLAGVGGISYEQYV. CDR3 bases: TGCGCCAGCAGCCGAGGACTAGCGGGAGTTGGGGGTATTTCCTACGAGCAGTACGTC.

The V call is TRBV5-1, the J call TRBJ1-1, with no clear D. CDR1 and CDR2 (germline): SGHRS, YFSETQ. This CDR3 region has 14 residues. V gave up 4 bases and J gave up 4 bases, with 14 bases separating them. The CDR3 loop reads CASSRRISGTEAFF. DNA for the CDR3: TGCGCCAGCAGCCGAAGAATTTCGGGCACTGAAGCTTTCTTT.

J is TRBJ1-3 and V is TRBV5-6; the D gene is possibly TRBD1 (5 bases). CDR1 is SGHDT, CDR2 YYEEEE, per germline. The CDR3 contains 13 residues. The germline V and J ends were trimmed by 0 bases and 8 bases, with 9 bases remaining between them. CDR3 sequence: CASSLGQRDTIYF. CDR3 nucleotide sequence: TGTGCCAGCAGCTTGGGACAGCGAGACACCATATATTTT.

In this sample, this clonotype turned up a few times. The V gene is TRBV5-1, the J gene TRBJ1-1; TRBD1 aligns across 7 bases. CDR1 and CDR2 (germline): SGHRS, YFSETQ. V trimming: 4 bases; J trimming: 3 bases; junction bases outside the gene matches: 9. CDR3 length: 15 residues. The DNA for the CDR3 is TGCGCCAGCAGCCTGTCGACAGGGACCCACACTGAAGCTTTCTTT. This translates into CASSLSTGTHTEAFF.

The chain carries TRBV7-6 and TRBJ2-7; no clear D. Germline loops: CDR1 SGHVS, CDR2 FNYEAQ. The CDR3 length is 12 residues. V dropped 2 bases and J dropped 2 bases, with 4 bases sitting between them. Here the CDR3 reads CASSLYPYEQYF. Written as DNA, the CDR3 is TGTGCCAGCAGCTTATACCCCTACGAGCAGTACTTC.

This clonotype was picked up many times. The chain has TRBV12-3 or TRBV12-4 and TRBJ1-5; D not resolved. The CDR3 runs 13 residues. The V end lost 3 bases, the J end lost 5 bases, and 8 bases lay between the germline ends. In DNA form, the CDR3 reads TGTGCCAGCAGTTTTGGGGAGCATCAGCCCCAGCATTTT. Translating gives CASSFGEHQPQHF.

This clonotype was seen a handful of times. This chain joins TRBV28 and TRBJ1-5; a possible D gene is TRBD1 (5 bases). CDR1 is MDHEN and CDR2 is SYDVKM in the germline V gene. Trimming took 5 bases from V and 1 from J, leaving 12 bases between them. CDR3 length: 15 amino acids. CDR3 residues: CASSRSWGSNQPQHF. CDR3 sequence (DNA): TGTGCCAGCAGTCGTAGTTGGGGGAGCAATCAGCCCCAGCATTTT.